One T cell receptor beta chain is described in this entry. It lacks a known antigen. Qualities for individual bases were not recorded, and no much larger clone is one base off. TCRbeta CDR3 regions were amplified from genomic DNA using the immunoSEQ Assay, a bias-controlled multiplex PCR. Concerning the study's data processing: The number of nucleated cells in each sample was estimated by amplification of reference gene primers within the assay. To quantify the absolute abundance of each unique TCRbeta CDR3 rearrangement, sequence reads were collapsed and filtered. For each sample, productive Simpson clonality was calculated by taking the square root of Simpson's diversity index across productive rearrangements. TCRdb's version of the immuneACCESS table is confined to in-frame rearrangements and falls short of the full clone set. An unresolved V gene accounts for under half of the shortfall where checked; the remainder is of unknown origin. D and trimming were read from the DNA, whereas the V and J calls and clone size are those reported in that table. The sample table contains 120,000 to 150,000 clones; only one count was recorded for over 75% of them. The ten largest clones represent over 4% of the sample.

The CDR3 covers 15 residues, taking in both the cysteine and the phenylalanine. Solely the CDR3 DNA is kept, with 45 bases framed from the first base. CDR1 SGHTA and CDR2 FQGTGA are derived from the germline V gene. V loses 3 bases, J loses 5 bases, and the germline ends lie 16 bases apart. These data come from a study of blood T cell repertoires in COVID-19 (dated by TCRdb to the early 2020s). Background on the whole study: Samples from collaborators originated in the United States, Italy and Spain and spanned both the acute and convalescent phases of COVID-19. The repertoires were made available in a free public database intended to serve as a resource for research on the immune response to SARS-CoV-2. Samples came from the ongoing ImmuneRACE study (first 160 participants) plus 1,254 subjects from 6 global collaborators. Where HLA class I and class II types were available, the types were taken from metadata supplied by the sample provider, not from assay-based typing. The material from the prospective study consisted of cDNA or gDNA derived from T cells, B-cell-depleted T cells, or PBMCs. The sample metadata nearly always contained a de-identified subject ID, COVID-19 status, age in years and sex. Subjects who had been exposed to COVID-19, were actively infected with it, or had recovered from it provided the deeply sampled blood TCRbeta repertoires that made up the dataset. What the study reported, not specific to this receptor: The amount of clinical and demographic metadata varied by source and participant and was provided uncurated.

Each collaborating institution followed its own protocols to collect whole blood in K2EDTA tubes. Collaborator samples were shipped for TCRbeta analysis as frozen whole blood, isolated PBMCs, or DNA extracted from either sample type. Sequencing was performed on peripheral blood. The clonotype originates from a woman between 45 and 65 years old with acute or convalescent COVID-19. The sequence joins TRBV7-3 to TRBJ2-5, with a tentative D gene TRBD2 over 5 matching bases. This receptor has the CDR3 CASSFTSGPKETQYF. The sequence in DNA is TGTGCCAGCAGCTTCACCAGCGGACCTAAGGAGACCCAGTACTTC. The full variable domain, completed from the reference TRBV7-3 and TRBJ2-5 proteins outside the CDR3, reads GAGVSQTPSNKVTEKGKYVELRCDPISGHTALYWYRQSLGQGPEFLIYFQGTGAADDSGLPNDRFFAVRPEGSVSTLKIQRTERGDSAVYLCASSFTSGPKETQYFGPGTRLLVL.